The clone carrying this T cell receptor (beta chain) has a single count. This CDR3 region has 14 residues. Germline-derived CDR1 and CDR2 are LGHNA and YSLEER. V lost 5 bases, J lost 4 bases, and 11 bases lay in between. These data originate in a study of shared clonotypes between healthy human individuals. In the study overall: CD4 naive and memory got three plates each, CD8 naive two, CD8 memory one.

Some clones are missing from TCRdb's copy, which holds only in-frame ones; the method was immunoSEQ multiplex PCR. The sample contains approximately 2,000,000 clones, 93% of which appear only once. Terminally differentiated effector memory CD45RA+ cells were left out of the naive CD8 fraction, which was CD45RO-negative and positively selected for CCR7. The chain recombines TRBV4-3 with TRBJ2-2; D assignment may be TRBD1 or TRBD2 (5 bases each). The sequence derives from a man between 18 and 35 years old in good health. Some clones in this sample may be carry-over from other donors' samples. Sequencing input: naive CD8+ T cells from PBMCs. The CDR3 DNA reads TGCGCCAGCAGCGTGAGGGGCGGCACCGGGGAGCTGTTTTTT. It is translated as CASSVRGGTGELFF.